The subject of this entry is one T cell receptor beta chain. These data are taken from a study of OX40 agonist ivuxolimab in advanced cancers. Study context: Intravenous ivuxolimab at 0.01 to 10 mg/kg was given to patients every 2 weeks. Head and neck, renal cell, melanoma or hepatocellular carcinoma were the cancers that dose-escalation patients had. Among those treated, three patients had partial responses, one with hepatocellular carcinoma and two with cutaneous melanoma.

V gave up 6 bases and J gave up 2 bases; unmatched junction bases: 3. This CDR3 contains 13 residues. Germline V gene lookup returns CDR1 LNHDA and CDR2 SQIVND (reference sequence). Libraries were prepared by immunoSEQ multiplex PCR; TCRdb keeps only in-frame clonotypes and omits some of them. The data show about 15,000 clones, around 77% seen once. A history of autoimmune disease or systemic immunosuppression excluded patients. Sample: CD4+ or CD8+ T cells sorted from blood, taken in a trial of the OX40 agonist ivuxolimab. V and J are TRBV19 and TRBJ1-1; 7 bases align to TRBD1. The sequence was collected from an adult with an advanced solid tumor such as melanoma, head and neck, liver or kidney cancer. This CDR3 reads CASSDRENTEAFF. The CDR3 DNA sequence: TGTGCCAGTAGCGACAGGGAAAACACTGAAGCTTTCTTT.